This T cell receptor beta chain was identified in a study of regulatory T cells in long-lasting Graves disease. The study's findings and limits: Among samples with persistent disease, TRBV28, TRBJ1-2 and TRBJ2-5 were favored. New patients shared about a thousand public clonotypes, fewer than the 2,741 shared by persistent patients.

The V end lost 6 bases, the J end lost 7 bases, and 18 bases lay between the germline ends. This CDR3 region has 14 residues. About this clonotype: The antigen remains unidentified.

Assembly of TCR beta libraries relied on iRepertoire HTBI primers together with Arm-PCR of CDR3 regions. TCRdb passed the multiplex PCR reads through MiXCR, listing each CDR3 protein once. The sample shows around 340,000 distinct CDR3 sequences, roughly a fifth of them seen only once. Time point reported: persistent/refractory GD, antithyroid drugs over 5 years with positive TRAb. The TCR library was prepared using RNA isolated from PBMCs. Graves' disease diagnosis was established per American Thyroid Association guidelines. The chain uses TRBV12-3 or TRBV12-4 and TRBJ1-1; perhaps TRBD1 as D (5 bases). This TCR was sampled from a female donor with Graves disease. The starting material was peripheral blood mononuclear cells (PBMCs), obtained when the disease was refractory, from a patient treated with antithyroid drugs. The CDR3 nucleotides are TGTGCCAGCAGCTCCCCCGGTCAGGGTGATGAAGCTTTCTTT. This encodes CASSSPGQGDEAFF.